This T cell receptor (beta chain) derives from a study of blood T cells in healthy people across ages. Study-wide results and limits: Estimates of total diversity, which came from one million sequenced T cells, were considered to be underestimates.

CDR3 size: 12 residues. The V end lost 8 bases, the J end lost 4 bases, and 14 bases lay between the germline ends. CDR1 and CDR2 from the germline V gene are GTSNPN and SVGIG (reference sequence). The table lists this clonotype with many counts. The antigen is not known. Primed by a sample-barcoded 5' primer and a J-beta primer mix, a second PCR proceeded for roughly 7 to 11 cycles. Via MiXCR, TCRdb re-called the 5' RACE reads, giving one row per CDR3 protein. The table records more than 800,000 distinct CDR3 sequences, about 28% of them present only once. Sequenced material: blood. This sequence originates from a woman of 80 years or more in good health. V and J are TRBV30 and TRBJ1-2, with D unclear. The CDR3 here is CAVRRFPYGYTF. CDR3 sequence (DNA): TGTGCCGTTAGACGGTTCCCCTATGGCTACACCTTC.